This T cell receptor (beta chain) was captured in a study of cytomegalovirus exposure and HLA in healthy donors. For the study at large: Researchers found that approximately 80% of just under 400 genotyped donors fell within the Caucasian-associated ancestry cluster.

The PCR contained 60 Vbeta and 13 Jbeta primers. Assay: immunoSEQ multiplex PCR; the TCRdb copy retains only in-frame clones and omits some. The sample records 110,000 or so clones, 74% being singletons. The CDR3 is made up of 12 amino acids. Germline CDR1 reads SGHVS; CDR2 reads FNYEAQ. V shed 7 bases and J shed 4 bases, with 10 bases lying between them. V and J are TRBV7-6 and TRBJ1-1, with D unclear. This sequence originates from a woman in her forties in good health and CMV-seropositive. What was sequenced was PBMCs. In DNA form, the CDR3 reads TGTGCCAGCAAAGGGCGGGCCACTGAAGCTTTCTTT. Encoded protein: CASKGRATEAFF.